Presented here are 28 T cell receptor beta chains from one specimen sequenced in a study of long-term antiretroviral therapy in people with HIV. At the survey level, the v3.0 immunoSEQ assay was run. Measured with immunoSEQ multiplex PCR; TCRdb has only the in-frame clones, and not every one. Altogether tens of thousands of clones are present, nearly 95% being singletons, with the ten largest covering 6.5% to 10%. The input for sequencing was unsorted PBMCs, taken more than 6 years after starting antiretroviral therapy. These receptors came from a man younger than 40 with HIV.

The CDR3 sequence is CASSVGGSGYTF. CDR3 bases: TGTGCCAGCAGCGTAGGGGGCAGTGGCTACACCTTC. The V call is TRBV9, the J call TRBJ1-2, with a weak D call TRBD1 (5 bases). The V and J ends lost 0 bases and 7 bases respectively, with 7 bases between them. Germline V CDR1 and CDR2: SGDLS, YYNGEE. This CDR3 has 12 residues.

The rearrangement uses TRBV7-3 and TRBJ2-7, with D perhaps assigned TRBD1 or TRBD2 (6 bases each). Germline CDR1 is SGHTA and CDR2 is FQGTGA. The V end lost 4 bases, the J end lost 2 bases, and 15 bases lay between the germline ends. The CDR3 length is 15 residues. CDR3 nucleotides: TGTGCCAGCAGCTCACAGGGCGGCGGGACCTACGAGCAGTACTTC. It specifies CASSSQGGGTYEQYF.

The sample holds a few counts of this clone. The rearrangement links TRBV14 to TRBJ1-4; D unclear. V lost 3 bases and J lost 10, with 6 bases in between. From germline, CDR1 is SGHDN and CDR2 FVKESK. This CDR3 contains 11 residues. This CDR3 is CASSQRVKLFF. CDR3 nucleotides: TGTGCCAGCAGCCAGAGAGTAAAACTGTTTTTT.

The chain has TRBV15 and TRBJ1-2; weak D call: TRBD1 (6 bases). V dropped 5 bases and J dropped 7 bases, with 26 bases sitting between them. The CDR3 loop spans 17 amino acids. Per the germline V gene, CDR1 is LNHNV and CDR2 is YYDKDF (reference sequence). The CDR3 is CATSEGVTTDPEAGYTF. As DNA, the CDR3 is TGTGCCACCAGCGAGGGGGTCACCACAGACCCCGAGGCTGGCTACACCTTC.

The chain carries TRBV11-3 and TRBJ2-2; 10 bases line up with TRBD1. With V trimmed by 4 bases and J by 8 bases, 4 bases remained unmatched. Germline V gene lookup returns CDR1 SGHNT and CDR2 YENEEA. This CDR3 has 14 amino acids. The CDR3 DNA follows: TGTGCCAGCAGCTCCGGGACAGGGGAGGGGGAGCTGTTTTTT. This encodes CASSSGTGEGELFF.

The rearrangement joins TRBV2 to TRBJ1-2, with a possible D match to TRBD1 (6 bases). Germline V gene sequence: CDR1 SNHLY, CDR2 FYNNEI. V lost 6 bases to trimming and J lost 5 bases, with 19 bases between them. The CDR3 length is 15 residues. CDR3 sequence (DNA): TGTGCCAGCAGCCAAGGGCCCAAACAGGGATATGGCTACACCTTC. Its translation is CASSQGPKQGYGYTF.

V gene TRBV4-2 combines with J gene TRBJ2-7, with 8 bases identical to TRBD2. The CDR3 is 15 residues long. CDR1 and CDR2 from the germline V gene are LGHNA and YNFKEQ. J was trimmed by 3 bases and V by 1 base; bases with no gene match: 5. In DNA, the CDR3 is TGTGCCAGCAGCCAAGCGGGAGGGGGATTCTACGAGCAGTACTTC. Its protein product is CASSQAGGGFYEQYF.

The V gene is TRBV7-2, the J gene TRBJ2-7; D call uncertain. The CDR3 loop spans 12 amino acids. V lost 5 bases and J lost 0, with 5 bases in between. Germline CDR1 and CDR2: SGHTA and FQGNSA. The CDR3 region has the DNA TGTGCCAGCAGCGTCTCCTCCTACGAGCAGTACTTC. It is translated as CASSVSSYEQYF. Full variable domain (missing parts from reference TRBV7-2 and TRBJ2-7): GAGVSQSPSNKVTEKGKDVELRCDPISGHTALYWYRQSLGQGLEFLIYFQGNSAPDKSGLPSDRFSAERTGGSVSTLTIQRTQQEDSAVYLCASSVSSYEQYFGPGTRLTVT.

The J gene is TRBJ1-5, the V gene TRBV19, with TRBD1 matching 9 bases. Germline CDR1 is LNHDA and CDR2 is SQIVND (reference sequence). V lost 5 bases to trimming and J lost 7 bases; unmatched junction nucleotides: 9. This CDR3 has 15 residues. The CDR3, as DNA: TGTGCCAGTAGTCCCCGGGACAGGGATTGGCAGCCCCAGCATTTT. Its protein product is CASSPRDRDWQPQHF.

J is TRBJ2-1 and V is TRBV7-3; TRBD2 is a possible D gene (6 bases). The CDR3 is made up of 14 amino acids. Between the trimmed V and J ends, which lost 8 bases and 2 bases, there was a span of 13 bases. The germline gives CDR1 SGHTA, CDR2 FQGTGA. The CDR3 region is CASGGTDTYNEQFF. The CDR3 nucleotides read TGTGCCAGCGGGGGGACTGACACCTACAATGAGCAGTTCTTC.

The CDR3 is CASKIDSSYNSPLHF. The CDR3 nucleotides are TGTGCCAGCAAGATTGACAGCTCCTATAATTCACCCCTCCACTTT. This chain uses TRBV2 with TRBJ1-6; D is perhaps TRBD1 (5 bases). CDR1 is SNHLY and CDR2 is FYNNEI in the germline V gene. The CDR3 spans 15 residues. V shed 7 bases and J shed 0 bases, with 10 bases lying between them.

The gene calls are TRBV6-5 and TRBJ1-2; D is uncertain. Looked up from germline, CDR1 is MNHEY and CDR2 is SVGAGI. The ends were cut back, 0 bases at V and 1 base at J, with 6 bases in the middle. The CDR3 consists of 14 residues. As DNA, the CDR3 is TGTGCCAGCAGTTACTCGACCCATAACTATGGCTACACCTTC. Translation gives CASSYSTHNYGYTF.

The chain employs TRBV19 and TRBJ1-5, with D perhaps matching TRBD1 (6 bases). This CDR3 spans 16 amino acids. Looked up from germline, CDR1 is LNHDA and CDR2 is SQIVND (reference sequence). V gave up 4 bases and J gave up 2 bases, with 15 bases separating them. The CDR3, as DNA: TGTGCCAGTAGTACCCAACCGGGGGCAGGCAATCAGCCCCAGCATTTT. Amino acids: CASSTQPGAGNQPQHF.

This rearrangement joins TRBV7-9 to TRBJ1-1; D uncertain. Germline lookup yields CDR1 SEHNR and CDR2 FQNEAQ (reference sequence). The CDR3 has 14 amino acids. V was shortened by 1 base and J by 6 bases, with 12 bases between the two germline ends. This chain's CDR3 is CASSLVPHDSEAFF. In nucleotides, the CDR3 is TGTGCCAGCAGCTTAGTACCGCATGACTCTGAAGCTTTCTTT.

The CDR3 DNA follows: TGTGCCAGCACCAGAAGGGAAGGGGTCGAGACCCAGTACTTC. Protein: CASTRREGVETQYF. The chain employs TRBV6-1 and TRBJ2-5; a weak D match, TRBD1 (5 bases). CDR3 size: 14 residues. V lost 7 bases and J 5 bases, leaving 17 bases between the germline ends. The germline CDR1 and CDR2 sequences are MNHNS and SASEGT.

This chain links TRBV19 with TRBJ1-5; a possible D gene is TRBD1 (5 bases). Germline V gene lookup returns CDR1 LNHDA and CDR2 SQIVND (reference sequence). This CDR3 is built from 14 residues. Trimming pared 2 bases from V and 9 bases from J, leaving 14 bases between. The CDR3 sequence: CASSIRAGSWPQHF. In nucleotides, the CDR3 is TGTGCCAGTAGTATAAGGGCAGGGAGTTGGCCCCAGCATTTT.

The V and J genes are TRBV4-2 and TRBJ2-5, with 10 bases fitting TRBD1. Germline CDR1 and CDR2: LGHNA and YNFKEQ. The trim removed 4 bases at V and 2 bases at J, leaving 4 bases unmatched. The CDR3 runs to 15 residues. CDR3 bases: TGTGCCAGCAGCCGGGTGGACAGGGGGCAAGAGACCCAGTACTTC. As protein: CASSRVDRGQETQYF.

The chain is built from TRBV10-3 and TRBJ2-1; D is unclear. The CDR3 is 12 residues long. CDR1 is ENHRY and CDR2 is SYGVKD in the germline V gene. The V and J ends lost 0 bases and 8 bases respectively, with 5 bases between them. CDR3: CAISESWDEQFF. CDR3 coding DNA: TGTGCCATCAGTGAGTCATGGGATGAGCAGTTCTTC.

This clone was seen just once. The CDR3, as DNA: TGCGCCAGCAGCCGTAAGAGGGGCCAGGGATACAATGAGCAGTTCTTC. Translation: CASSRKRGQGYNEQFF. This chain uses TRBV4-1 with TRBJ2-1, with D tentatively TRBD1 or TRBD2 (5 bases each). Germline values: CDR1 MGHRA, CDR2 YSYEKL. The CDR3 extends over 16 amino acids. V shed 4 bases and J shed 4 bases, with 17 bases lying between them.

This clone was recorded once. The rearrangement joins TRBV6-6 to TRBJ2-5; TRBD2 might be the D (6 bases). V shed 6 bases and J shed 0 bases, with 14 bases lying between them. The germline V gene has CDR1 MNHNY and CDR2 SVGAGI (reference sequence). The CDR3 extends over 15 amino acids. The CDR3 DNA follows: TGTGCCAGCAGCCCGGAGCGGGCTGACCAAGAGACCCAGTACTTC. It translates to CASSPERADQETQYF.

The V gene is TRBV14, the J gene TRBJ1-1; D is possibly TRBD1 (5 bases). This CDR3 is built from 12 residues. CDR1 and CDR2 from the germline V gene are SGHDN and FVKESK. V gave up 5 bases and J gave up 8 bases, with 12 bases separating them. The CDR3 DNA reads TGTGCCAGCAGCGACCGGGGCCGAGAAGCTTTCTTT. Its protein is CASSDRGREAFF.

The chain uses TRBV7-9 and TRBJ2-6; D is perhaps TRBD2 (6 bases). CDR1 is SEHNR and CDR2 is FQNEAQ in the germline V gene (reference sequence). V was pared by 6 bases and J by 3 bases, with 18 bases between. The CDR3 is made up of 17 amino acids. CDR3 DNA: TGTGCCAGCAGGATCGCCGGGGGTGCCGGTGGGGCCAACGTCCTGACTTTC. It is translated as CASRIAGGAGGANVLTF.

The chain links TRBV5-1 to TRBJ2-1, with D possibly being TRBD2 (5 bases). CDR3 length equals 15 residues. Per the germline V gene, CDR1 is SGHRS and CDR2 is YFSETQ. The V end was cut by 0 bases, the J end by 5 bases, with 12 bases between. CDR3 DNA sequence: TGCGCCAGCAGCTTGGCGCAAAGCGGCGACAATGAGCAGTTCTTC. It translates to CASSLAQSGDNEQFF.

This clone was found once. The chain combines TRBV15 with TRBJ2-1; D is possibly TRBD2 (6 bases). Trimming removed 0 bases at V and 6 bases at J, with 12 bases between. Germline lookup yields CDR1 LNHNV and CDR2 YYDKDF (reference sequence). This CDR3 contains 15 residues. The CDR3 DNA is TGTGCCACCAGCAGAGACAGACTAGGGGCCAATGAGCAGTTCTTC. This encodes CATSRDRLGANEQFF.

The CDR3 loop reads CASSQDRGMDGYTF. The CDR3 coding sequence is TGTGCCAGTAGCCAGGACAGGGGGATGGATGGCTACACCTTC. The gene calls are TRBV19 and TRBJ1-2; 10 positions agree with TRBD1. The germline gives CDR1 LNHDA, CDR2 SQIVND (reference sequence). The CDR3 contains 14 residues. The trim removed 6 bases at V and 6 bases at J, leaving 7 bases unmatched.

The V and J genes are TRBV27 and TRBJ2-7, with 9 bases fitting TRBD1. The V gene end was trimmed by 5 bases and the J gene end by 4 bases; junction bases not matched to a gene: 6. The CDR3 sequence is 14 residues long. Per the germline V gene, CDR1 is MNHEY and CDR2 is SMNVEV (reference sequence). CDR3 in DNA: TGTGCCAGCAGTACGGGACAGGGTTTTTACGAGCAGTACTTC. This sequence encodes CASSTGQGFYEQYF.

V usage is TRBV7-3 and J usage is TRBJ2-2; the D gene is possibly TRBD1 (5 bases). Trimming shortened V by 7 bases and J by 0 bases, and 12 bases separated the two germline ends. The germline V gene encodes CDR1 SGHTA and CDR2 FQGTGA. There are 15 residues in the CDR3. The CDR3 DNA reads as TGTGCCAGCAAGGTAGGGGTCACGAACACCGGGGAGCTGTTTTTT. Protein: CASKVGVTNTGELFF.

The V gene is TRBV28, the J gene TRBJ1-2; D unclear. CDR3 length: 16 residues. Per the germline V gene, CDR1 is MDHEN and CDR2 is SYDVKM. V was cut by 3 bases and J by 4 bases, with 18 bases left in between. DNA of the CDR3: TGTGCCAGCAGTTTTGATCGTGTAAAACAGTCCTATGGCTACACCTTC. The encoded protein is CASSFDRVKQSYGYTF.